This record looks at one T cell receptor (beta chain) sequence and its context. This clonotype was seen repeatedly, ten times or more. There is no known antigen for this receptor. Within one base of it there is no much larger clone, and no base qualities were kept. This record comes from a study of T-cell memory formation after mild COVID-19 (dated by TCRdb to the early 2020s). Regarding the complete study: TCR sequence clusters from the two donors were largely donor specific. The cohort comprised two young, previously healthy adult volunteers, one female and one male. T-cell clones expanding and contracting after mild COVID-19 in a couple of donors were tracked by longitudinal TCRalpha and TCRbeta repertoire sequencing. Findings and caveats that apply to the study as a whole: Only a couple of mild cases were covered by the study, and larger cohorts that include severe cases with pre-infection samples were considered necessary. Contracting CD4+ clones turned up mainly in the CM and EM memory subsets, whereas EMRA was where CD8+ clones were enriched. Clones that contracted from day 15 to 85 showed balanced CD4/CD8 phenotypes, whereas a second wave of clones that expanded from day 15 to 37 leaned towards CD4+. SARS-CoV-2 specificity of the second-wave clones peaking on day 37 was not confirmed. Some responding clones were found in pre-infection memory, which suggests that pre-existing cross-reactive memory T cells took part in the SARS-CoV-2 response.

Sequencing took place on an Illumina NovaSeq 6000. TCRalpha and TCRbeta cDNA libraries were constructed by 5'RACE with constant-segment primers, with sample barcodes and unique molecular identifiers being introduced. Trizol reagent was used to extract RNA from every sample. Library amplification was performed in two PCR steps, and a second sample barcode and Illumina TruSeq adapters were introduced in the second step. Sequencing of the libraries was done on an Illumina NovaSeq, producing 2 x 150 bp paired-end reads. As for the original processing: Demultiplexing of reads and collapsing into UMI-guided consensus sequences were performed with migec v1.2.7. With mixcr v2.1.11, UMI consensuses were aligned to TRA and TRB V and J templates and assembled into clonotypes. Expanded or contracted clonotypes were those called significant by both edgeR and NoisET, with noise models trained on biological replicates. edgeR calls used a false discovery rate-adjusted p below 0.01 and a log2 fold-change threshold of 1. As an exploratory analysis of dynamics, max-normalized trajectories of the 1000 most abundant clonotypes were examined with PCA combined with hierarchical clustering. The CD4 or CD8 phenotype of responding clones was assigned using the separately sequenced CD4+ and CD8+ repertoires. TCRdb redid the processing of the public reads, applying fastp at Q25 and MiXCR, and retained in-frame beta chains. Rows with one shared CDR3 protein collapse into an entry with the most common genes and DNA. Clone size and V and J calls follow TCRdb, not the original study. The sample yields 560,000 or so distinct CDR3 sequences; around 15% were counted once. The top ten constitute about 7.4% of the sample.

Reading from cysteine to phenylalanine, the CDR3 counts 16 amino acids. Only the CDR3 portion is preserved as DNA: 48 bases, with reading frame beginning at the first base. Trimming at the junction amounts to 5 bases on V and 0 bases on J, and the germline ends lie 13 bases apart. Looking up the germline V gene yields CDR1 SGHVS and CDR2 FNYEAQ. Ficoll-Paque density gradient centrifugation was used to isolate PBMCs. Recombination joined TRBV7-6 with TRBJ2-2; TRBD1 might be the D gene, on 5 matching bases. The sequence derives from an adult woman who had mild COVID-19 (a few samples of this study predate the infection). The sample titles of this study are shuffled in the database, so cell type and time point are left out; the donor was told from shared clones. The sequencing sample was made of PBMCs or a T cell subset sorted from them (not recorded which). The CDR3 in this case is CASSLDSLPNTGELFF. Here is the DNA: TGTGCCAGCAGCCTCGACAGCCTACCGAACACCGGGGAGCTGTTTTTT.